The 19 T cell receptor beta chains below come from one sample, sequenced in a study of OX40 agonist ivuxolimab in advanced cancers. The table came from immunoSEQ multiplex PCR; TCRdb's copy has only in-frame clones and leaves some out. Of 50,000 to 70,000 clones detected, 65% to 85% appear once; the ten largest clones hold about 0.65%. The specimen comprised CD4+ or CD8+ T cells sorted from blood, sampled in a trial of the OX40 agonist ivuxolimab. The origin of the receptors is an adult with an advanced solid tumor such as melanoma, head and neck, liver or kidney cancer.

This chain uses TRBV5-1 with TRBJ2-5; TRBD2 matches 10 bases. This CDR3 contains 14 residues. Germline values: CDR1 SGHRS, CDR2 YFSETQ. The V gene end was trimmed by 3 bases and the J gene end by 4 bases; junction bases not matched to a gene: 3. CDR3 loop: CASSWTSGSETQYF. The CDR3 coding sequence is TGCGCCAGCAGCTGGACTAGCGGTTCAGAGACCCAGTACTTC.

V gene TRBV6-1 combines with J gene TRBJ1-2; D call uncertain. V gave up 2 bases and J gave up 7 bases, with 11 bases separating them. The CDR3 runs to 13 residues. In germline, CDR1 is MNHNS, CDR2 SASEGT. Here the CDR3 DNA reads TGTGCCAGCAGTGAATTAGGGCAATCTGGCTACACCTTC. This gives the protein CASSELGQSGYTF.

The J gene is TRBJ1-5, the V gene TRBV7-2, with TRBD1 matching over 8 bases. J was trimmed by 6 bases and V by 5 bases; bases with no gene match: 9. Germline V lookup: CDR1 SGHTA, CDR2 FQGNSA. The CDR3 extends over 15 amino acids. Written as DNA, the CDR3 is TGTGCCAGCAGCGAAGAGACAGGGGTCCGTCAGCCCCAGCATTTT. Protein product: CASSEETGVRQPQHF.

The chain uses TRBV2 and TRBJ2-1; the D gene is possibly TRBD1 (6 bases). CDR3 length: 14 amino acids. Trimming left V 9 bases short and J 7 bases short, with 19 bases between. Germline loops: CDR1 SNHLY, CDR2 FYNNEI. As DNA, the CDR3 is TGTGCCAGTAGACAGAAAGGACAGTTGAATGAGCAGTTCTTC. Translation gives CASRQKGQLNEQFF.

The chain combines TRBV7-9 with TRBJ2-2; 12 nucleotides agree with TRBD1. The germline CDR1 and CDR2 sequences are SEHNR and FQNEAQ (reference sequence). The CDR3 runs to 17 residues. V shed 5 bases, J shed 6 bases, and the junction held 10 bases outside the gene matches. The CDR3 region is CASSPSLGQGAAGELFF. In DNA, the CDR3 is TGTGCCAGCAGCCCGTCCTTGGGACAGGGGGCTGCCGGGGAGCTGTTTTTT.

The chain employs TRBV28 and TRBJ1-2; the match to TRBD1 covers 12 bases. There are 15 residues in the CDR3. The V gene end was trimmed by 4 bases and the J gene end by 4 bases; junction bases not matched to a gene: 4. Germline V gene lookup returns CDR1 MDHEN and CDR2 SYDVKM. DNA for the CDR3: TGTGCCAGCAGTTCGGGACAGGGGGCAGTCTATGGCTACACCTTC. Translated, it gives CASSSGQGAVYGYTF.

J is TRBJ2-6 and V is TRBV5-8, with D unresolved. The CDR3 loop spans 15 amino acids. Trimming shortened V by 2 bases and J by 2 bases, and 8 bases separated the two germline ends. Germline CDR1 SGHTS, CDR2 YDEGEE. This chain's CDR3 is CASSFPGAGANVLTF. DNA for the CDR3: TGTGCCAGCAGCTTTCCTGGGGCTGGGGCCAACGTCCTGACTTTC.

J is TRBJ2-1 and V is TRBV7-7; D unclear. The CDR3 extends over 13 amino acids. Trimming took off 0 bases at V and 2 bases at J, with 2 bases between the two ends. Per germline, CDR1 SSHAT and CDR2 FNYEAQ (reference sequence). In nucleotides, the CDR3 is TGTGCCAGCAGCTTAGCGCCCTACAATGAGCAGTTCTTC. It specifies CASSLAPYNEQFF.

The table lists this clone with a few counts. This sequence joins TRBV9 and TRBJ1-6; 8 bases align to TRBD1. CDR1 SGDLS and CDR2 YYNGEE come from the germline V gene. The CDR3 totals 14 residues. V shed 4 bases and J 5 bases; nucleotides not matched to a gene: 2. The CDR3 DNA sequence: TGTGCCAGCAGCAAGGGACAGGATAATTCACCCCTCCACTTT. It is translated as CASSKGQDNSPLHF.

The chain combines TRBV6-6 with TRBJ1-6; D possibly corresponds to TRBD1 (6 bases). The CDR3 has 14 residues. Per germline, CDR1 MNHNY and CDR2 SVGAGI (reference sequence). V was cut by 6 bases and J by 6 bases, with 12 bases left in between. CDR3 sequence: CASRAGQTNSPLHF. The CDR3, as DNA: TGTGCCAGCAGAGCCGGACAGACTAATTCACCCCTCCACTTT.

This chain joins TRBV7-9 and TRBJ2-3, with D perhaps being TRBD1 or TRBD2 (5 bases each). CDR1 and CDR2 (germline): SEHNR, FQNEAQ (reference sequence). This CDR3 spans 16 amino acids. Between the trimmed V and J ends, which lost 1 base and 2 bases, there was a span of 13 bases. The CDR3 coding sequence is TGTGCCAGCAGCTTAGGTGCAGGGACCTACACAGATACGCAGTATTTT. Translated, it gives CASSLGAGTYTDTQYF.

The CDR3 is CASSYAGTNNEQFF. CDR3 DNA sequence: TGTGCCAGCAGTTACGCCGGGACTAACAATGAGCAGTTCTTC. V and J are TRBV6-5 and TRBJ2-1, with 7 positions matching TRBD2. V shed 2 bases, J shed 5 bases, and the junction held 3 bases outside the gene matches. Germline loops: CDR1 MNHEY, CDR2 SVGAGI. The CDR3 has 14 amino acids.

The chain joins TRBV6-1 to TRBJ2-2; 11 nucleotides match TRBD1. V dropped 5 bases and J dropped 7; count of bases not matched to a gene: 6. The length of the CDR3 is 15 residues. From germline, CDR1 is MNHNS and CDR2 SASEGT. This chain's CDR3 is CASSSDRGRIGELFF. CDR3 in DNA: TGTGCCAGCAGTTCGGACAGGGGGCGAATCGGGGAGCTGTTTTTT.

V gene TRBV30 combines with J gene TRBJ2-7; TRBD1 aligns across 10 bases. Germline CDR1 GTSNPN, CDR2 SVGIG (reference sequence). This CDR3 has 17 residues. V gave up 0 bases and J gave up 7 bases; unmatched junction bases: 15. The CDR3 loop is CAWSVRGGPDRGYEQYF. Written as DNA, the CDR3 is TGTGCCTGGAGTGTACGGGGGGGGCCGGACAGGGGGTATGAGCAGTACTTC.

The chain links TRBV28 to TRBJ1-5; D is perhaps TRBD1 (5 bases). CDR1 is MDHEN and CDR2 is SYDVKM in the germline V gene. The CDR3 extends over 15 amino acids. V shed 9 bases and J shed 1 base, with 16 bases lying between them. Here the CDR3 DNA reads TGTGCCAGTGGGACCGTGGCTTGGAGCAATCAGCCCCAGCATTTT. It specifies CASGTVAWSNQPQHF.

The rearrangement joins TRBV11-2 to TRBJ2-7; unclear D gene. Germline V gene sequence: CDR1 SGHAT, CDR2 FQNNGV. The CDR3 sequence is 16 residues long. V gave up 1 base and J gave up 0 bases, with 13 bases separating them. The CDR3: CASSLGDGLSSYEQYF. The CDR3 DNA follows: TGTGCCAGCAGCTTAGGAGACGGGTTAAGCTCCTACGAGCAGTACTTC.

The chain employs TRBV5-1 and TRBJ2-1, with D possibly TRBD1 on 6 matching bases. The V end was cut by 4 bases, the J end by 2 bases, with 13 bases between. The CDR3 consists of 15 residues. Germline-derived CDR1 and CDR2 are SGHRS and YFSETQ. The CDR3 nucleotides read TGCGCCAGCAGCGACCGGGACATGCCCTACAATGAGCAGTTCTTC. This translates into CASSDRDMPYNEQFF.

The J gene is TRBJ1-1, the V gene TRBV4-2; D possibly corresponds to TRBD1 (6 bases). The germline CDR1 and CDR2 sequences are LGHNA and YNFKEQ. The CDR3 extends over 18 amino acids. V was pared by 2 bases and J by 1 base, with 20 bases between. Here the CDR3 reads CASSQFQRPGQTNTEAFF. For the CDR3, the DNA is TGTGCCAGCAGCCAATTCCAGAGACCGGGACAAACGAACACTGAAGCTTTCTTT.

V and J are TRBV5-1 and TRBJ1-2; D may be TRBD1 (6 bases). CDR1 SGHRS and CDR2 YFSETQ come from the germline V gene. V was pared by 0 bases and J by 3 bases, with 12 bases between. The CDR3 contains 15 residues. The CDR3 DNA reads TGCGCCAGCAGCTTGGGAGGAGGGGGGTACTATGGCTACACCTTC. As protein: CASSLGGGGYYGYTF.